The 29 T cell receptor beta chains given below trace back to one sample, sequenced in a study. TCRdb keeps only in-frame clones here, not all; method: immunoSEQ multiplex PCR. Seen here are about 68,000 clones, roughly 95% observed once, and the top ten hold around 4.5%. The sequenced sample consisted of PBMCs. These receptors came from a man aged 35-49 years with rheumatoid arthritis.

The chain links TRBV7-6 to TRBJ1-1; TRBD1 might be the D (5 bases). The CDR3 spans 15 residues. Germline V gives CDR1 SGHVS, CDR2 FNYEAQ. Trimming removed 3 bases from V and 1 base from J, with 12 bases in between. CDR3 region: CASSLQGRANTEAFF. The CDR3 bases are TGTGCCAGCAGCTTGCAAGGCAGGGCGAACACTGAAGCTTTCTTT.

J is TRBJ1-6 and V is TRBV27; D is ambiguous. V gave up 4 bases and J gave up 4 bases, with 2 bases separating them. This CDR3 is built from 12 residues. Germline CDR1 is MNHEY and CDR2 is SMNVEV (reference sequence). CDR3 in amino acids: CASSSYNSPLHF. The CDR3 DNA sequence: TGTGCCAGCAGTTCATATAATTCACCCCTCCACTTT.

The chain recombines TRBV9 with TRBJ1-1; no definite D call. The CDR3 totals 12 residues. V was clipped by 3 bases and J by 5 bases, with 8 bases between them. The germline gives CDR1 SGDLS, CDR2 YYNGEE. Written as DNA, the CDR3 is TGTGCCAGCAGCGGACTACGGACTGAAGCTTTCTTT. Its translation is CASSGLRTEAFF. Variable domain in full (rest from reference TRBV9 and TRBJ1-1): DSGVTQTPKHLITATGQRVTLRCSPRSGDLSVYWYQQSLDQGLQFLIQYYNGEERAKGNILERFSAQQFPDLHSELNLSSLELGDSALYFCASSGLRTEAFFGQGTRLTVV.

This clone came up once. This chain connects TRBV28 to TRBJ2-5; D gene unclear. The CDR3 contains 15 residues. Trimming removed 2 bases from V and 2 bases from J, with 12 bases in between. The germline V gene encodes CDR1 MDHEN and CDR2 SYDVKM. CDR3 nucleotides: TGTGCCAGCAGTTTAGGATGGAGTGGGCAAGAGACCCAGTACTTC. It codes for CASSLGWSGQETQYF.

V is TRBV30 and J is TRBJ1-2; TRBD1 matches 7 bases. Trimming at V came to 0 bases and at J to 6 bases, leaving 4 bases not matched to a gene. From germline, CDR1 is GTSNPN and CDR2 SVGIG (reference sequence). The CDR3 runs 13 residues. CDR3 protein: CAWSVLGGDGYTF. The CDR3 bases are TGTGCCTGGAGTGTACTAGGGGGCGATGGCTACACCTTC. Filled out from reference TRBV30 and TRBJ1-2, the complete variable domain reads SQTIHQWPATLVQPVGSPLSLECTVEGTSNPNLYWYRQAAGRGLQLLFYSVGIGQISSEVPQNLSASRPQDRQFILSSKKLLLSDSGFYLCAWSVLGGDGYTFGSGTRLTVV.

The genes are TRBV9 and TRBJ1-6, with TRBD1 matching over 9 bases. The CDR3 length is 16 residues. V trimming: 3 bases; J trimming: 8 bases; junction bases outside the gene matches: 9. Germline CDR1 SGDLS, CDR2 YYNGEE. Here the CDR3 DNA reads TGTGCCAGCAGCGGTCGGGGACAGGGAGTATATTCACCCCTCCACTTT. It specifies CASSGRGQGVYSPLHF.

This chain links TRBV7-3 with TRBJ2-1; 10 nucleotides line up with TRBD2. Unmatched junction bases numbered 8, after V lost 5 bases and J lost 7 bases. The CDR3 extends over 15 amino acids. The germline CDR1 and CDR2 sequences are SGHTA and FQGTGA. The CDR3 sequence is CASSPGTSDSNEQFF. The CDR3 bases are TGTGCCAGCAGCCCCGGGACTAGCGATTCAAATGAGCAGTTCTTC.

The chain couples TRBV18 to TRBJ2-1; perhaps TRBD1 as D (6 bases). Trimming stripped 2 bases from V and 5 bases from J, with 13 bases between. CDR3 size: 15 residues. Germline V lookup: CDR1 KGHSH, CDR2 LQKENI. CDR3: CASSPTAGVNNEQFF. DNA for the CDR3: TGTGCCAGCTCACCAACGGCAGGGGTGAACAATGAGCAGTTCTTC.

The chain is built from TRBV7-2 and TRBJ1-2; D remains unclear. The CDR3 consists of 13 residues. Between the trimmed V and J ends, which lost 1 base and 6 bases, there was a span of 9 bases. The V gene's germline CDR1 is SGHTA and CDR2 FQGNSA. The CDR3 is CASSLDWENGYTF. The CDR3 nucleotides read TGTGCCAGCAGCTTAGATTGGGAGAATGGCTACACCTTC.

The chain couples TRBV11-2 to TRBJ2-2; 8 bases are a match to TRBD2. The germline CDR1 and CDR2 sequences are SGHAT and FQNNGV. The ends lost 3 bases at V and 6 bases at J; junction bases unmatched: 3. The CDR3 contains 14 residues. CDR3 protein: CASSLTGGPGELFF. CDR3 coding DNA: TGTGCCAGCAGCTTGACGGGGGGGCCCGGGGAGCTGTTTTTT.

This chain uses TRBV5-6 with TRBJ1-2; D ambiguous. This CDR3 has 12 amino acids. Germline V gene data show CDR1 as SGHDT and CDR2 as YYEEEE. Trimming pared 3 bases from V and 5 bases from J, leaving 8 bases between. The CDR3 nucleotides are TGTGCCAGCAGCTCAGTGGGGTATGGCTACACCTTC. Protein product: CASSSVGYGYTF.

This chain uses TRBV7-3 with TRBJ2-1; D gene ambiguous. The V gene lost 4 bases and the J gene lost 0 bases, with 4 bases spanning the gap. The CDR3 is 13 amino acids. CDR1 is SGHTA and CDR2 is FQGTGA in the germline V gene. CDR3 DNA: TGTGCCAGCAGCTCCAGCTCCTACAATGAGCAGTTCTTC. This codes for CASSSSSYNEQFF.

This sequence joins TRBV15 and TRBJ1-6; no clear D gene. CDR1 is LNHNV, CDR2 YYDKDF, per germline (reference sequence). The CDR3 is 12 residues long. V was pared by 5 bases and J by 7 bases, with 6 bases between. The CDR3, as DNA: TGTGCCACCAGCGTCTTGAATTCACCCCTCCACTTT. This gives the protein CATSVLNSPLHF.

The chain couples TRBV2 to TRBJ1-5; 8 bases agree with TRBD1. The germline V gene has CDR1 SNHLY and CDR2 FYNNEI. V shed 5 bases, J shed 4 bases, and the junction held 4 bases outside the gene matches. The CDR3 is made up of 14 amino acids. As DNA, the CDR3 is TGTGCCAGCAGTATGACAGGGGCAAATCAGCCCCAGCATTTT. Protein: CASSMTGANQPQHF.

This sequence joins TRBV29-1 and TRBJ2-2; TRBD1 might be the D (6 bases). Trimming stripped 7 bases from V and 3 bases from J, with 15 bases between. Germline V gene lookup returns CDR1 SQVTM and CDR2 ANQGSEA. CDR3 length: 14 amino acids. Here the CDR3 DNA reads TGCAGCGCTAAAGTGGCAGGGGACACCGGGGAGCTGTTTTTT. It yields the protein CSAKVAGDTGELFF.

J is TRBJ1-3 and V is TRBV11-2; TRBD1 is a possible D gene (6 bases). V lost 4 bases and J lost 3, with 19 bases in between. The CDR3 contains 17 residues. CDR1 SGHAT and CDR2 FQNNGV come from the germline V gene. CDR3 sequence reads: CASSYPSQGWYGNTIYF. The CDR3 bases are TGTGCCAGCAGCTACCCATCACAGGGCTGGTATGGAAACACCATATATTTT.

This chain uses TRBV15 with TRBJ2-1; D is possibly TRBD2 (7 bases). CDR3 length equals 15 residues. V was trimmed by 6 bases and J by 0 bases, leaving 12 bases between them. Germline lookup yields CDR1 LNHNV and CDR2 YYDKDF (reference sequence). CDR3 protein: CATRGGASSYNEQFF. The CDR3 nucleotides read TGTGCCACCAGGGGGGGGGCCAGCTCCTACAATGAGCAGTTCTTC. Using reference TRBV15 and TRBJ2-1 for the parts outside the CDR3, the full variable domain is DAMVIQNPRYQVTQFGKPVTLSCSQTLNHNVMYWYQQKSSQAPKLLFHYYDKDFNNEADTPDNFQSRRPNTSFCFLDIRSPGLGDTAMYLCATRGGASSYNEQFFGPGTRLTVL.

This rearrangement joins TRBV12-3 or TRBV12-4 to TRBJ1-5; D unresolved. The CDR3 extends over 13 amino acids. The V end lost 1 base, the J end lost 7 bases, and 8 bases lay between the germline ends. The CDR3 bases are TGTGCCAGCAGTTTAGAAACAGTGCAGCCCCAGCATTTT. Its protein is CASSLETVQPQHF.

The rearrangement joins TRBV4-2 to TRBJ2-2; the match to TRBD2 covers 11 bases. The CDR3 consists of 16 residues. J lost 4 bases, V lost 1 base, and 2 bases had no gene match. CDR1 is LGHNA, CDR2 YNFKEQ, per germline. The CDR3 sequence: CASSQGLAGGTGELFF. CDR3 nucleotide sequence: TGTGCCAGCAGCCAAGGGCTAGCGGGGGGCACCGGGGAGCTGTTTTTT.

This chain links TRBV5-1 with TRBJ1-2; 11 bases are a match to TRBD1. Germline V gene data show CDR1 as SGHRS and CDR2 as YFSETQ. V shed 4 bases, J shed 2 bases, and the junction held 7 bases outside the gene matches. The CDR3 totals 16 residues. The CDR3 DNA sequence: TGCGCCAGCAGCCAATACGGGACAGGGGGGAACTATGGCTACACCTTC. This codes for CASSQYGTGGNYGYTF.

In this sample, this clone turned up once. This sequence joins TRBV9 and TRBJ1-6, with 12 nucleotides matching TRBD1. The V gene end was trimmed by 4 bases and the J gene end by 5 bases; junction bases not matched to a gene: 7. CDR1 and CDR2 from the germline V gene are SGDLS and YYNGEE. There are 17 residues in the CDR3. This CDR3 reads CASSTGTGGVNNSPLHF. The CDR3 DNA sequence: TGTGCCAGCAGCACGGGGACAGGGGGCGTCAATAATTCACCCCTCCACTTT.

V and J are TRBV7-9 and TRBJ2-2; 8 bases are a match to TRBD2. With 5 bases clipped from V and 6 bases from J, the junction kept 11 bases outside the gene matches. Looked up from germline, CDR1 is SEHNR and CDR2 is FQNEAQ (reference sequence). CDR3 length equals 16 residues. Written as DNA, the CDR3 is TGTGCCAGCAGCCATGGTGGACTAGCTCGGTCCGGGGAGCTGTTTTTT. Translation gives CASSHGGLARSGELFF.

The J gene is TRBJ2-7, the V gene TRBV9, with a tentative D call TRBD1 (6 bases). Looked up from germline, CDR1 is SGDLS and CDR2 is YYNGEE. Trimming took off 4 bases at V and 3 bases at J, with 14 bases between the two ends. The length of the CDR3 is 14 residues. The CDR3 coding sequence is TGTGCCAGCAGCCCGAGGACAGAGGACTACGAGCAGTACTTC. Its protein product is CASSPRTEDYEQYF.

The CDR3 protein is CASSILRNSPLHF. In nucleotides, the CDR3 is TGTGCCAGTAGTATCTTGCGGAATTCACCCCTCCACTTT. This rearrangement joins TRBV19 to TRBJ1-6; no firm D call. V lost 3 bases to trimming and J lost 7 bases, with 7 bases between them. Germline V gene data show CDR1 as LNHDA and CDR2 as SQIVND (reference sequence). The CDR3 totals 13 residues.

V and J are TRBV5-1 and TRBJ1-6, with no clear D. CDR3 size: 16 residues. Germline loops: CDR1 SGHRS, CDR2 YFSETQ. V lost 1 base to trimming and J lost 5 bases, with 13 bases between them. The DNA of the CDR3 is TGCGCCAGCAGCTTGATGTCAGCCACGAATAATTCACCCCTCCACTTT. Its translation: CASSLMSATNNSPLHF.

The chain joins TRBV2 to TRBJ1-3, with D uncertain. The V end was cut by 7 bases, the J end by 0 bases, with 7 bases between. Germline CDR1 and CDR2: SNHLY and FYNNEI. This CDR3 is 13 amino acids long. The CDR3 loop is CASNPDSGNTIYF. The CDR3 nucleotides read TGTGCCAGCAACCCAGACTCTGGAAACACCATATATTTT.

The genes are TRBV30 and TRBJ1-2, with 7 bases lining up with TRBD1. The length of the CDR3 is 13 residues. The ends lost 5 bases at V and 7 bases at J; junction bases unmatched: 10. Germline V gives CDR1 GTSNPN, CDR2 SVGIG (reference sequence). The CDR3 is CAWEYPGQPGYTF. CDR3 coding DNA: TGTGCCTGGGAATACCCGGGACAGCCTGGCTACACCTTC.

The CDR3 here is CASRDRADEKLFF. The CDR3 nucleotides are TGTGCCAGTAGGGACAGGGCGGATGAAAAACTGTTTTTT. V usage is TRBV19 and J usage is TRBJ1-4; 8 bases align to TRBD1. J gave up 6 bases and V 6 bases, and 3 bases lay outside the gene matches. The CDR3 spans 13 residues. Germline-derived CDR1 and CDR2 are LNHDA and SQIVND (reference sequence).

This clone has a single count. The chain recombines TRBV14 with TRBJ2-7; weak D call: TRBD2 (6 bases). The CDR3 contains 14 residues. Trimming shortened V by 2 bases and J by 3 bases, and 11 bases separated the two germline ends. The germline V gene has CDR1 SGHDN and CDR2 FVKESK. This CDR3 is CASSQTGVNYEQYF. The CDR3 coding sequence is TGTGCCAGCAGCCAAACGGGAGTAAACTACGAGCAGTACTTC.